This T cell receptor (beta chain) was retrieved from a study of T cells in Graves' hyperthyroidism and ophthalmopathy (dated by TCRdb to the late 2010s). With respect to the entire study: Peripheral blood was collected at initial diagnosis, before any treatment. To identify TCR V-J signatures that set the groups apart, the researchers used a discovery cohort of more than 95 patients, made up of roughly 45 with Graves' ophthalmopathy and about 60 with stable Graves' hyperthyroidism. Prospective prediction of ophthalmopathy was tested in an independent validation cohort consisting of 18 hyperthyroidism patients and more than 15 patients who later progressed to ophthalmopathy. The approximately 90 discovery patients were randomly split 7:3 into training and test sets. In addition, the study compared T-cell repertoires in thyroid tissue and in blood from about 6 Graves' hyperthyroidism patients. After blood sampling, hyperthyroidism patients were treated with methimazole at a starting dose of 30 mg daily, and ophthalmopathy patients were treated with high-dose intravenous methylprednisolone. The paper describes TCR Vbeta CDR3 sequencing of 120 to 150 peripheral blood samples, made up of 40 to 45 ophthalmopathy patients, over 70 hyperthyroidism patients and roughly 17 progressor patients. Beyond this particular receptor, the publication reports: Most expanded thyroid clonotypes (frequency above 0.001) were also detected in blood, suggesting blood repertoires may reflect thyroid immune responses. No statistical method was used to fix the sample size in advance, and group allocation was not hidden from the investigators. A model built on a 13 V-J signature distinguished ophthalmopathy from stable hyperthyroidism, reaching approximately 89% sensitivity and 81.08% specificity in cross-validation and 80%/75% in testing. In validation, progression to ophthalmopathy was predicted by the model with 65% to 71% sensitivity and around 76% specificity, a median of approximately 6.5 months before onset.

In the ophthalmopathy patients, disease was moderately to severely active, with a Clinical Activity Score of 3 or more, a NOSPECS grade of 4 or more, and a duration of less than 3 months. Any patient with an uncontrolled infection, another autoimmune disease, pregnancy or lactation was excluded. Clinical symptoms, serum thyroxine and TRAb, thyroid ultrasound, and orbital computed tomography formed the basis for the diagnoses. PBMCs were isolated from 8 to 10 ml of fresh peripheral blood by Ficoll-Paque density gradient centrifugation. Total RNA was extracted with Trizol reagent, and quality was checked on an Agilent 2100 Bioanalyzer. This clonotype was seen ten or more times. Its antigen specificity is not known. It has no much larger one-base neighbor in the sample; base qualities were not kept. The CDR1 and CDR2 encoded by the germline V gene (reference sequence) are MNHEY and SMNVEV. Inclusive of the bounding cysteine and phenylalanine, the CDR3 is 17 residues long. Here the CDR3 DNA is all that survives: 51 bases in frame from base 1. V is clipped by 1 base and J by 5 bases, and the sequence between their germline boundaries is 18 bases long.

The TCR beta CDR3 regions were amplified from RNA transcripts. The TCR CDR3 was subjected to a first round of RT-PCR using the HTBI primer set and the Qiagen OneStep RT-PCR kit. The libraries were constructed in a second round of multiplex PCR and then size-selected and purified. Sequencing of the libraries was done on an Illumina HiSeq2000 using paired-end 100 bp reads. In the original analysis: SOAPnuke was used to process the raw data, throwing out any read that contained adapters or uncalled bases, had a mean Phred below 15, or lacked an exact constant-primer or identifier match. COPE v1.2.5 was used to merge high-quality paired reads, and clonotypes were defined as unique nucleotide sequences. MiTCR v1.1 was used to align the clonotypes against IMGT TRBV, TRBD and TRBJ reference segments. The analysis was restricted to V-J combinations with a frequency above 0.0001, which together covered 99% to 99.2% of the repertoires. A TCS score was defined as the ratio between F50 (clonal expansion) and ExV (chaos), using BLOSUM62-based TCRdist between CDR3 peptides within each V-J. Welch's t-statistics and random forest reduced several hundred V-J features to fewer than 15, which were used in a naive Bayes classifier (R e1071). TCRdb reran the public reads through fastp at Q25 and MiXCR, keeping productive beta chains. Identical CDR3 proteins give one entry, which carries the most common genes and DNA. These V and J calls derive from TCRdb rather than the authors' analysis. The sample data list roughly 500,000 distinct CDR3 sequences, and 15% to 20% of these were observed just once. The top ten clones comprise approximately 32% of the sample.

The receptor was isolated from a young woman with Graves' ophthalmopathy. The sequence is built from TRBV27 and TRBJ2-1; the D gene is possibly TRBD1, with 6 bases matching. The sequenced material came from blood. The sequenced DNA is TGTGCCAGCAGTTTATTCGTCAGGGGTATAGGAAACAATGAGCAGTTCTTC. Translated, this gives CASSLFVRGIGNNEQFF.